This T cell receptor beta chain is from a study of cytomegalovirus exposure and HLA in healthy donors. Study at large: In terms of ancestry, the Caucasian-associated cluster contained 80% to 90% of the roughly 400 genotyped donors. Broader study findings: Reported results showed that the classifier diagnosed cytomegalovirus status with high specificity and sensitivity. Associated with HLA alleles at 0.05 false discovery rate in a later analysis were some 18,000 TCR beta sequences.

The V gene lost 7 bases and the J gene lost 7 bases, with 25 bases spanning the gap. CDR3 length: 17 residues. The PCR had 60 Vbeta and 13 Jbeta primers. The method was immunoSEQ multiplex PCR; TCRdb's version includes in-frame clones alone and lacks a portion of them. Here the sample spans 85,000 to 100,000 clones, 84% being singletons. A word on this clone: The antigen remains undetermined.

The rearrangement joins TRBV23-1 to TRBJ1-4, with D possibly being TRBD1 (6 bases). TRBV23-1 qualifies as an ORF whose function is uncertain. What was sequenced was PBMCs. This TCR derives from a woman aged 18-35 years in good health and CMV-seropositive. CDR3 in DNA: TGCGCCAGCATAAACAGGGATGGGTATTTACAGGTTGAAAAACTGTTTTTT. Translated: CASINRDGYLQVEKLFF.